The present entry profiles one T cell receptor (beta chain) with its context. Methods used by the authors: Estimation of nucleated cell counts was performed using reference gene primer amplification. Generated by immunoSEQ multiplex PCR, the TCRdb table keeps only in-frame clones and is missing some. V and J calls plus clone size are reproduced from that table; the DNA served to infer D and trimming. This sample has over 200,000 clones, with 83% found just once. This record comes from a study of blood T cell repertoires in COVID-19. The wider study: The cDNA or gDNA used as material had been derived from T cells, B-cell-depleted T cells, or PBMCs.

The CDR3 is made up of 15 amino acids. V dropped 5 bases and J dropped 1 base, with 15 bases sitting between them. The germline gives CDR1 MNHEY, CDR2 SVGAGI. Input material: peripheral blood. The gene calls are TRBV6-5 and TRBJ2-7; D possibly corresponds to TRBD2 (6 bases). The receptor's source is a middle-aged woman with active or convalescent COVID-19. The CDR3 is CASSLTGVISYEQYF. CDR3 coding DNA: TGTGCCAGCAGTCTGACGGGAGTTATTTCCTACGAGCAGTACTTC.